The clone carrying this T cell receptor beta chain was seen a handful of times. Its matching antigen is unknown. The germline V gene has CDR1 LGHNA and CDR2 YNFKEQ. The V segment lost 1 base and the J segment 9 bases; nucleotides outside the gene matches: 9. The CDR3 spans 16 residues. The source of the sample is a study of T cells after yellow fever vaccination. Overall study: Fractions low in cell number were prepared with SMART-Seq v4 Ultra Low Input. Study conclusions and caveats: Post-booster repertoires again held most primary-vaccination clones (approximately 96% CD4, roughly 88% CD8). Peaking on day 5 versus 15, the secondary response was faster but weaker.

Template switching with 5'RACE generated the TCR cDNA and added a universal primer site and UMIs. In TCRdb, the 5' RACE reads were re-called with MiXCR into one record per CDR3 protein. The profile shows approximately 70,000 distinct CDR3 sequences, just over 6.5% of them singletons. The chain combines TRBV4-2 with TRBJ2-1; 10 nucleotides agree with TRBD2. The specimen was CD8+ T cells sorted from PBMCs, collected around 45 days after the first yellow fever vaccination. The sequence was collected from a man younger than 35 who received the YFV17D yellow fever vaccine. This chain's CDR3 is CASSQGAGGQVGEQFF. In DNA, the CDR3 is TGTGCCAGCAGCCAAGGAGCGGGGGGGCAGGTGGGTGAGCAGTTCTTC.